The present TCR beta chain was sequenced within a study of CD8 T cells in ankylosing spondylitis. Whole-study findings and limits: Earlier work had already found some motif variants in reactive arthritis synovial fluid and blood. Within ankylosing spondylitis blood, a TCR beta motif made up of eight or nine highly homologous variants appeared to be characteristic.

TCRdb used MiXCR to reprocess the 5' RACE reads, holding one entry per CDR3 protein. Among about 220,000 distinct CDR3 sequences listed, approximately 7.3% were seen once. Germline CDR1 reads KGHDR; CDR2 reads SFDVKD. The CDR3 extends over 16 amino acids. Trimming took 4 bases from V and 6 from J; bases not matched to a gene: 10. Comment on this clonotype: The target antigen is unknown.

The receptor was derived from a male donor with ankylosing spondylitis. Sequenced input: blood, either unsorted or a sorted T cell fraction (not recorded which). This chain uses TRBV24-1 with TRBJ2-2, with 7 bases lining up with TRBD1. CDR3 residues: CATSDREGQDPGELFF. CDR3 DNA: TGTGCCACCAGTGACCGCGAAGGACAGGACCCCGGGGAGCTGTTTTTT.